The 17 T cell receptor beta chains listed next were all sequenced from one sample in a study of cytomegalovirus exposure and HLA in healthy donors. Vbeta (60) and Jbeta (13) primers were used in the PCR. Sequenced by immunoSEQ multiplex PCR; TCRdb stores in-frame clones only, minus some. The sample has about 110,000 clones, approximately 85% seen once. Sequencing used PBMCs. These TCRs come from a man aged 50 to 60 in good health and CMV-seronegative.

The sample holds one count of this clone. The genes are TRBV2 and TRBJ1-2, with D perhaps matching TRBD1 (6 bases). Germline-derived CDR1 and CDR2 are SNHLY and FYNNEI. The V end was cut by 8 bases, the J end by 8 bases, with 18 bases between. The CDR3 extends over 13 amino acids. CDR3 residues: CASSRDMAEGYTF. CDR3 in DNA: TGTGCCAGCTCCCGGGACATGGCTGAAGGCTACACCTTC.

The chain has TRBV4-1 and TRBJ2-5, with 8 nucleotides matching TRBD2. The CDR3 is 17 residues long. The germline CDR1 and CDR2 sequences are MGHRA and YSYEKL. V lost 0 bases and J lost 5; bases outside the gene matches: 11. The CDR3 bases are TGCGCCAGCAGCCAAGATGGGGAACGGGGGGGGTTGGAGACCCAGTACTTC. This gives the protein CASSQDGERGGLETQYF.

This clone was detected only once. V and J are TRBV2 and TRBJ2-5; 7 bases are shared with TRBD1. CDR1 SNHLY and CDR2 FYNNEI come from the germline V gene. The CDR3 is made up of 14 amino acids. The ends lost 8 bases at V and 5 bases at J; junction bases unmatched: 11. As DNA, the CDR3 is TGTGCCAGCGGGCAGACAGGGAGCGCGGAGACCCAGTACTTC. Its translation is CASGQTGSAETQYF.

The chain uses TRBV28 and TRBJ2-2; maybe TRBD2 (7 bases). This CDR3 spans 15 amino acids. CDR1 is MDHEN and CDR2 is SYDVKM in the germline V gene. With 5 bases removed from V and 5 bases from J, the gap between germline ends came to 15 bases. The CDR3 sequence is CASSVPGGRTGELFF. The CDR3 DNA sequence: TGTGCCAGCAGTGTCCCGGGGGGCCGTACCGGGGAGCTGTTTTTT.

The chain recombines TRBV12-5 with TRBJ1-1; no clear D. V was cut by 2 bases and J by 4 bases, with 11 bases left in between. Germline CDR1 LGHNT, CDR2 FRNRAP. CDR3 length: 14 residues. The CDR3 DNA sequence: TGTGCTAGTGGTTTGAGCCTGGGGAGCACTGAAGCTTTCTTT. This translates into CASGLSLGSTEAFF.

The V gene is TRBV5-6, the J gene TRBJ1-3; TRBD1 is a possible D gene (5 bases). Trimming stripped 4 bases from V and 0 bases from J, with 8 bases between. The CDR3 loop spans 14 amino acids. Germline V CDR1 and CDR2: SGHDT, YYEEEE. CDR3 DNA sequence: TGTGCCAGCAGCCCGACAGCCTCTGGAAACACCATATATTTT. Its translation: CASSPTASGNTIYF.

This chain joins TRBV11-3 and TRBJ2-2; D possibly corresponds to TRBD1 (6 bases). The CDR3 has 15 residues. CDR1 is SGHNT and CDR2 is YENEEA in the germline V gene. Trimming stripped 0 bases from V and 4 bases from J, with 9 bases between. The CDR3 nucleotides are TGTGCCAGCAGCTTAGAGGGGGCGGGCACCGGGGAGCTGTTTTTT. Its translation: CASSLEGAGTGELFF.

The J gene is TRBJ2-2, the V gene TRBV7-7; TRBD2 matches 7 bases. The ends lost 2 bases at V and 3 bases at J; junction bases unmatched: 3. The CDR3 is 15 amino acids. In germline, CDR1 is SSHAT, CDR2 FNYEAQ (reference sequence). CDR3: CASSLWGGDTGELFF. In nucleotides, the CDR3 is TGTGCCAGCAGCTTATGGGGGGGGGACACCGGGGAGCTGTTTTTT.

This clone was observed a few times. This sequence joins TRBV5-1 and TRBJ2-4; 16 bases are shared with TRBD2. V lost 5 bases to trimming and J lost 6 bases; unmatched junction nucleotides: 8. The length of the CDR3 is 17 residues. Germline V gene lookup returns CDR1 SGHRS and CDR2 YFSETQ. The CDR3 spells CASSSGTSGGAGNIQYF. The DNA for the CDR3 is TGCGCCAGCAGTTCCGGGACTAGCGGGGGGGCCGGAAACATTCAGTACTTC.

This CDR3 reads CASSYRQSDTEAFF. In DNA, the CDR3 is TGTGCCAGCAGTTACAGACAGTCGGACACTGAAGCTTTCTTT. The J gene is TRBJ1-1, the V gene TRBV6-6, with D tentatively TRBD1 (5 bases). With 2 bases removed from V and 3 bases from J, the gap between germline ends came to 10 bases. Per the germline V gene, CDR1 is MNHNY and CDR2 is SVGAGI (reference sequence). This CDR3 comprises 14 residues.

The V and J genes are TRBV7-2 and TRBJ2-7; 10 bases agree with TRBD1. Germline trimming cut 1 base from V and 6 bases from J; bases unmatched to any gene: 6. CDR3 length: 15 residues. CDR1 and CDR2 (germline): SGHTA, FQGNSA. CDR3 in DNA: TGTGCCAGCAGCTTAGGAGGGACAGGGGAGGGCGAGCAGTACTTC. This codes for CASSLGGTGEGEQYF.

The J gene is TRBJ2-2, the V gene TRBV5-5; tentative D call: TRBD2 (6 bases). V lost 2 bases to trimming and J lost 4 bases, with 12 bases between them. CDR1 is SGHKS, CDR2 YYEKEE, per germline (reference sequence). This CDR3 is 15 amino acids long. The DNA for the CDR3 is TGTGCCAGCAGCTTCGACCCCGGGGGCACCGGGGAGCTGTTTTTT. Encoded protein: CASSFDPGGTGELFF. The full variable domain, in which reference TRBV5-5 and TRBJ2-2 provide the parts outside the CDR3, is DAGVTQSPTHLIKTRGQQVTLRCSPISGHKSVSWYQQVLGQGPQFIFQYYEKEERGRGNFPDRFSARQFPNYSSELNVNALLLGDSALYLCASSFDPGGTGELFFGEGSRLTVL.

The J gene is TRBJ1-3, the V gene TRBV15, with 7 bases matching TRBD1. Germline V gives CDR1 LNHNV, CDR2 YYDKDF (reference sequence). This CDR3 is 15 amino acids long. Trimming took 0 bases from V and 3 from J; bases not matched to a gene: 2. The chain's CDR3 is CATSRDRGLGNTIYF. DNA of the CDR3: TGTGCCACCAGCAGAGATAGGGGGCTTGGAAACACCATATATTTT.

The DNA for the CDR3 is TGTGCCAGCAGTGCCGCGGGGGGCCACACTGAAGCTTTCTTT. Residues: CASSAAGGHTEAFF. The chain recombines TRBV25-1 with TRBJ1-1; D perhaps matches TRBD1 (6 bases). The germline gives CDR1 MGHDK, CDR2 SYGVNS. The CDR3 is made up of 14 amino acids. The ends were cut back, 4 bases at V and 3 bases at J, with 12 bases in the middle.

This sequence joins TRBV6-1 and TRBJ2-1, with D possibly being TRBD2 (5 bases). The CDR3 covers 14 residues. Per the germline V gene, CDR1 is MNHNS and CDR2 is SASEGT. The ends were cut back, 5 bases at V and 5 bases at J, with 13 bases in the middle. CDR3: CASSPKRTNNEQFF. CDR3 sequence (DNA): TGTGCCAGCAGTCCCAAGCGGACCAACAATGAGCAGTTCTTC.

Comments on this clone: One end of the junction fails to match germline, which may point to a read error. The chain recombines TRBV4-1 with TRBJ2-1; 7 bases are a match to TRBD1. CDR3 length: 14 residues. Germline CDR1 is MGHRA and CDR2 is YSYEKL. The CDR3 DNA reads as TGTGCCAGCAGCCTCCGGGACAGAGACAATGAGCAGTTCTTC. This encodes CASSLRDRDNEQFF.

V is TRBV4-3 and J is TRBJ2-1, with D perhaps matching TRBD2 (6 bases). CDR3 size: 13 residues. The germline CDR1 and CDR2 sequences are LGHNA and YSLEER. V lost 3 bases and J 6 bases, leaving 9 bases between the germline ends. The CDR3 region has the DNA TGCGCCAGCAGCCAGTACGGGGGCAATGAGCAGTTCTTC. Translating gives CASSQYGGNEQFF.